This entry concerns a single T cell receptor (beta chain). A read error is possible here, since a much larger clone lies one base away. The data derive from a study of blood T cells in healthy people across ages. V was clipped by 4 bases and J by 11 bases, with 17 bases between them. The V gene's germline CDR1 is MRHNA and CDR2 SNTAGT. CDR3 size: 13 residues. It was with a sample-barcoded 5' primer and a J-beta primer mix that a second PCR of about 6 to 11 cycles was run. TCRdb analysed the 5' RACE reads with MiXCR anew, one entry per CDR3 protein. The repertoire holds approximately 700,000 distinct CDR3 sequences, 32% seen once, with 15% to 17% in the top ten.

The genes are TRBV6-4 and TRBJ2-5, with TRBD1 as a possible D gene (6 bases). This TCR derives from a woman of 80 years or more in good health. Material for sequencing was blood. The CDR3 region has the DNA TGTGCCAGCAGTGTTTTACAGGGCAATGAGCAGTACTTC. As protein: CASSVLQGNEQYF.